This TCR beta chain was found in a study of spatial heterogeneity in lung cancer. Regarding the study as a whole: The appearance of ubiquitous expanded tumor TCRs in blood was greater at resection than follow-up.

Time point specified: blood at routine non-recurrence follow-up after resection. No cells were sorted before sequencing. The whole RNA sequenced was extracted from tumor, nontumor lung or frozen PBMC. MiXCR, run by TCRdb on the 5' RACE reads, gives a single entry per CDR3 protein. The sample records around 30,000 distinct CDR3 sequences, 6% being singletons. By sample fraction, this clonotype is medium-sized. Its antigen is not identified. Germline values: CDR1 SQVTM, CDR2 ANQGSEA. The CDR3 sequence is 15 residues long. With V trimmed by 6 bases and J by 0 bases, 9 bases remained unmatched. The sequence was collected from a male donor with early-stage non-small cell lung cancer. The chain links TRBV29-1 to TRBJ2-3; 7 nucleotides match TRBD2. Here the sequenced sample was PBMCs, taken at follow-up. This CDR3 reads CSVDLAATSTDTQYF. In nucleotides, the CDR3 is TGCAGCGTCGATCTAGCGGCTACTAGCACAGATACGCAGTATTTT.